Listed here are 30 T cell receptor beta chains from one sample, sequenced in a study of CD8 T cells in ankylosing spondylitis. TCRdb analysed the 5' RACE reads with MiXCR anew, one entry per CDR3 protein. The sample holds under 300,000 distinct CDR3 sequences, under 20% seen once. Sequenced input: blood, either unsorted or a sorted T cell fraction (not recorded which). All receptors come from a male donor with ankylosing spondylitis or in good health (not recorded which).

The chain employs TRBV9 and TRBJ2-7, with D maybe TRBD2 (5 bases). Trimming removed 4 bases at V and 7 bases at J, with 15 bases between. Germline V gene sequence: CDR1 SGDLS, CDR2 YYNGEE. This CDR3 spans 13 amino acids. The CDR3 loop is CASSPNDGVEQYF. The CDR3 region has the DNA TGTGCCAGCAGCCCGAACGACGGGGTTGAGCAGTACTTC. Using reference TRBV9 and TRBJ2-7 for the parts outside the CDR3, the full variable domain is DSGVTQTPKHLITATGQRVTLRCSPRSGDLSVYWYQQSLDQGLQFLIQYYNGEERAKGNILERFSAQQFPDLHSELNLSSLELGDSALYFCASSPNDGVEQYFGPGTRLTVT.

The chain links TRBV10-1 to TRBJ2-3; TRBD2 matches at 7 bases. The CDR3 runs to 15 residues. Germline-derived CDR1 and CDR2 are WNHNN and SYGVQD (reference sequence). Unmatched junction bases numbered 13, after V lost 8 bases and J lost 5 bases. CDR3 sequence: CASAPESGGRDTQYF. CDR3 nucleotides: TGCGCCAGCGCACCCGAATCCGGCGGGAGAGATACGCAGTATTTT.

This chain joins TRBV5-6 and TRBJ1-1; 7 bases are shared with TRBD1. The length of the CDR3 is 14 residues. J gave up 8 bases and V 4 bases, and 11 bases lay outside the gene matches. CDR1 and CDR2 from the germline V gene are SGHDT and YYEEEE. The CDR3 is CASSKGALDAEAFF. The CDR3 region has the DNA TGTGCCAGCAGCAAGGGGGCCCTGGATGCCGAAGCTTTCTTT.

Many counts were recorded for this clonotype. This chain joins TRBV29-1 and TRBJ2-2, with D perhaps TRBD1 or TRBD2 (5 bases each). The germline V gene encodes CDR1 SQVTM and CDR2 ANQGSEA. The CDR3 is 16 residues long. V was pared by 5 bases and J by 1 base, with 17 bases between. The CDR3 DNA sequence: TGCAGCGTTCAAGGGGCGGCCGGGGAGAACACCGGGGAGCTGTTTTTT. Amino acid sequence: CSVQGAAGENTGELFF.

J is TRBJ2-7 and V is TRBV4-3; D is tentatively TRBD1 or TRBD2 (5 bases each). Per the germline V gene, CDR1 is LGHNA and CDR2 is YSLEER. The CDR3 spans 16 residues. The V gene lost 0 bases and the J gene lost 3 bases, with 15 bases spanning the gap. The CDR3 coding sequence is TGCGCCAGCAGCCAAGATTGGCTCTCTGGGGGCTACGAGCAGTACTTC. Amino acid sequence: CASSQDWLSGGYEQYF.

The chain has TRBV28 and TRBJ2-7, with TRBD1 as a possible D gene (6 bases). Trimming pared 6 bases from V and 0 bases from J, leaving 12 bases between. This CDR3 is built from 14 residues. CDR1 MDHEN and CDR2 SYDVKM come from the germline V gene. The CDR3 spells CASSRQVSSYEQYF. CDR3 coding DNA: TGTGCCAGCAGCCGACAGGTTTCCTCCTACGAGCAGTACTTC.

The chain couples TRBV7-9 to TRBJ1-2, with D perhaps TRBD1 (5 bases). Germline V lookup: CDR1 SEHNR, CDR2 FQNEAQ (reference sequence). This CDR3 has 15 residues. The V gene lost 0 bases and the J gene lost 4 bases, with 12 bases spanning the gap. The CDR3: CASSLAQTGTYGYTF. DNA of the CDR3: TGTGCCAGCAGCTTAGCGCAAACAGGAACCTATGGCTACACCTTC.

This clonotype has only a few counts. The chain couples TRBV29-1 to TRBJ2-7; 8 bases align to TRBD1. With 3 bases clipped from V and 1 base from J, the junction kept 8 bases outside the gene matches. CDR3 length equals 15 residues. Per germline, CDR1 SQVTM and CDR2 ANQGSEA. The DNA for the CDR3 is TGCAGCGTTGATTTTCCGGGACAGGAATCCTACGAGCAGTACTTC. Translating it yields CSVDFPGQESYEQYF.

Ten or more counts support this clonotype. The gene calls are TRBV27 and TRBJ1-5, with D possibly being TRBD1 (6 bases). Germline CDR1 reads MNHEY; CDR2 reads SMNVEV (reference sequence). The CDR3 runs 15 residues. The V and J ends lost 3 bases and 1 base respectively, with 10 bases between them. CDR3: CASSLSGGSNQPQHF. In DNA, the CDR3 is TGTGCCAGCAGTTTGAGCGGGGGCAGCAATCAGCCCCAGCATTTT.

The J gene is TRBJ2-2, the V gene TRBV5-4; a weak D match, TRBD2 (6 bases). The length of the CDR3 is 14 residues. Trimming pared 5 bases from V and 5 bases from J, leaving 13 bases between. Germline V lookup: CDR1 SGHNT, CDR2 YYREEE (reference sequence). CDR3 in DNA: TGTGCCAGCAGGGCCGGGACTTCTACCGGGGAGCTGTTTTTT. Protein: CASRAGTSTGELFF.

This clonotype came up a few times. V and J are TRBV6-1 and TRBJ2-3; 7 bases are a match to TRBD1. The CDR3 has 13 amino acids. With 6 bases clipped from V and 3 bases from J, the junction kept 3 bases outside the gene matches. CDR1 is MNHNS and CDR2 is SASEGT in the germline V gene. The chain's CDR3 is CASRDRLTDTQYF. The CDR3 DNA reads TGTGCCAGCAGGGACAGGTTAACAGATACGCAGTATTTT.

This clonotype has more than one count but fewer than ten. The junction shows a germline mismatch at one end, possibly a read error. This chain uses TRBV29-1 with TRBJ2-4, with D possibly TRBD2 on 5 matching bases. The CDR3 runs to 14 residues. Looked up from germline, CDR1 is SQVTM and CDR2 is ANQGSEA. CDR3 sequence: CSVEEGLAKNIQYF. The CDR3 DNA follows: TGCAGCGTCGAAGAGGGTTTAGCCAAAAACATTCAGTACTTC.

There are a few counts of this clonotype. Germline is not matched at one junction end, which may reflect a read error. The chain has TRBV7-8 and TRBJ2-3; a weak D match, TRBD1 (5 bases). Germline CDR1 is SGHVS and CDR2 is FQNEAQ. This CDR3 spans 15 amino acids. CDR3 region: CASSVAWGPTDTQYF. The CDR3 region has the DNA TGTGCCAGCAGCGTAGCCTGGGGCCCCACAGATACGCAGTATTTT.

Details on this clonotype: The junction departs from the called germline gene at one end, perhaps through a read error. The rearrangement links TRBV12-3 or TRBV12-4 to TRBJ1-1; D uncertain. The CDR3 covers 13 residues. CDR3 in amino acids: CASSLPSVENMAF. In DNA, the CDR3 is TGTGCCAGCAGTTTACCCAGTGTGGAAAACATGGCCTTT.

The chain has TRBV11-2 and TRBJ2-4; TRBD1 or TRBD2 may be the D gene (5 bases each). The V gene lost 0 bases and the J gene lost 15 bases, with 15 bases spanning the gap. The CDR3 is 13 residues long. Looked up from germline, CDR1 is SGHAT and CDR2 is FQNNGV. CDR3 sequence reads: CASSLDQGEPWYF. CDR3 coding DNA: TGTGCCAGCAGCTTAGATCAGGGAGAACCTTGGTACTTC.

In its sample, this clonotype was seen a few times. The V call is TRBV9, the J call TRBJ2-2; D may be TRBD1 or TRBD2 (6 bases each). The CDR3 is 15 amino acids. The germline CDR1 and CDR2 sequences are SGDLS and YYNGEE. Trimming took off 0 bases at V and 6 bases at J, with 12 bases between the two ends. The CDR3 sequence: CASSVDPEGAGELFF. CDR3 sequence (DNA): TGTGCCAGCAGCGTAGACCCGGAGGGGGCCGGGGAGCTGTTTTTT.

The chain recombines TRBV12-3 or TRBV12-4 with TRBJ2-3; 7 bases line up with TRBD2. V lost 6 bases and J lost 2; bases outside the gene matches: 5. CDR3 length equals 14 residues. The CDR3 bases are TGTGCCAGCAGCGGGGCGGGGGTCACAGATACGCAGTATTTT. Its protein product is CASSGAGVTDTQYF.

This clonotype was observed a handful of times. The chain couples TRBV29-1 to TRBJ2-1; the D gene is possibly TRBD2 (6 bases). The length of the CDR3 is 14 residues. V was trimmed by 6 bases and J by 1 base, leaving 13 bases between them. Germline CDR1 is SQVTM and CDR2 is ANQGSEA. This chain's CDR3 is CSVPRLDSYNEQFF. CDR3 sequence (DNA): TGCAGCGTCCCCAGACTAGATTCCTACAATGAGCAGTTCTTC.

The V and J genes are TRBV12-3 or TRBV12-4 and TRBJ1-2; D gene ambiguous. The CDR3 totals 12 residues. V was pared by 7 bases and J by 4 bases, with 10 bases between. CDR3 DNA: TGTGCCAGCACCTGGGAAAGCTATGGCTACACCTTC. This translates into CASTWESYGYTF.

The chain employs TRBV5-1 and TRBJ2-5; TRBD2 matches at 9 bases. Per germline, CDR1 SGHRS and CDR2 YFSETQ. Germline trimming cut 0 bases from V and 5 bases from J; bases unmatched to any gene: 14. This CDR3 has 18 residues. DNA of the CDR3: TGCGCCAGCAGCTTGGAGGGTAGCGGGAGTTCGAGTGGGGAGACCCAGTACTTC. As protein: CASSLEGSGSSSGETQYF.

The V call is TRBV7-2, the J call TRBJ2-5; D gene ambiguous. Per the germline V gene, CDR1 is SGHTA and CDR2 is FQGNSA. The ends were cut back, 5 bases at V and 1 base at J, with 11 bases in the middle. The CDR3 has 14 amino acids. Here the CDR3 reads CASSPDRLQETQYF. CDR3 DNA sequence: TGTGCCAGCAGCCCGGACCGACTCCAAGAGACCCAGTACTTC. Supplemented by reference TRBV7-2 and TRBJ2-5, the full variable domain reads GAGVSQSPSNKVTEKGKDVELRCDPISGHTALYWYRQSLGQGLEFLIYFQGNSAPDKSGLPSDRFSAERTGGSVSTLTIQRTQQEDSAVYLCASSPDRLQETQYFGPGTRLLVL.

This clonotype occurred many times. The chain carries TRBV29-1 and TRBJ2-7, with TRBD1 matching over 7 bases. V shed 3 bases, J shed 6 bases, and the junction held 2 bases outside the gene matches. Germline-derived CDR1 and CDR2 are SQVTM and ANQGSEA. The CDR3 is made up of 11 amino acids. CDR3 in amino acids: CSVEAGGEQYF. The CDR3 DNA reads TGCAGCGTTGAGGCAGGGGGCGAGCAGTACTTC.

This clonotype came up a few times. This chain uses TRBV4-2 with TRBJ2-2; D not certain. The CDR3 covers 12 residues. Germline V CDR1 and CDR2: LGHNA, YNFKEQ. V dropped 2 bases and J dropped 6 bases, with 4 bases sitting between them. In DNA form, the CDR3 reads TGTGCCAGCAGCCAATTTTCCGGGGAGCTGTTTTTT. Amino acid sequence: CASSQFSGELFF.

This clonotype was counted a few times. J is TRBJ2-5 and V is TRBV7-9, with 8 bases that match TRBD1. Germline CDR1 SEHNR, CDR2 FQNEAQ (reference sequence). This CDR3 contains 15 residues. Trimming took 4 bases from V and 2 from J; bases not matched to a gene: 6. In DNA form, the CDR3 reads TGTGCCAGCAGCTCCGGGACAGGAGATCAAGAGACCCAGTACTTC. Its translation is CASSSGTGDQETQYF. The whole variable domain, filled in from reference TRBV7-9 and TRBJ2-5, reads DTGVSQNPRHKITKRGQNVTFRCDPISEHNRLYWYRQTLGQGPEFLTYFQNEAQLEKSRLLSDRFSAERPKGSFSTLEIQRTEQGDSAMYLCASSSGTGDQETQYFGPGTRLLVL.

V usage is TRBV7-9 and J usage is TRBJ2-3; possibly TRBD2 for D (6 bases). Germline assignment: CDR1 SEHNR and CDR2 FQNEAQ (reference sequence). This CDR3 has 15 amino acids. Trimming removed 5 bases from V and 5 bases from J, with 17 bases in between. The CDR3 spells CASSLVAAGEDTQYF. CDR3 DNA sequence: TGTGCCAGCAGCCTTGTGGCAGCGGGCGAAGATACGCAGTATTTT.

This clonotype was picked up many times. CDR3 coding DNA: TGCGCCAGCAGCCAAGAATTTGCAGGACAGGCGTCTAATGAAAAACTGTTTTTT. As protein: CASSQEFAGQASNEKLFF. The chain recombines TRBV4-3 with TRBJ1-4, with 7 positions matching TRBD1. The CDR3 extends over 18 amino acids. The V and J ends lost 0 bases and 3 bases, in that order; junction bases with no gene match: 10. Looked up from germline, CDR1 is LGHNA and CDR2 is YSLEER.

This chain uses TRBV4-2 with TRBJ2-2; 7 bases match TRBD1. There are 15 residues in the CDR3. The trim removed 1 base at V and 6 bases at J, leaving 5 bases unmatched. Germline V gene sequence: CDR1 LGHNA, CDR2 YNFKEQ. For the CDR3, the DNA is TGTGCCAGCAGCCAAGGGCAGGGGGTGGCCGGGGAGCTGTTTTTT. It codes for CASSQGQGVAGELFF.

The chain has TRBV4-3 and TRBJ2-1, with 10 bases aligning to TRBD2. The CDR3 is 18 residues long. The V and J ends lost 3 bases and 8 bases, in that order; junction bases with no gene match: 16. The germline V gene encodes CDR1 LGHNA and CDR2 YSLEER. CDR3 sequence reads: CASSQVSGLAGEGYEQFF. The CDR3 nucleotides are TGCGCCAGCAGCCAGGTTTCGGGCCTAGCGGGAGAGGGTTATGAGCAGTTCTTC.

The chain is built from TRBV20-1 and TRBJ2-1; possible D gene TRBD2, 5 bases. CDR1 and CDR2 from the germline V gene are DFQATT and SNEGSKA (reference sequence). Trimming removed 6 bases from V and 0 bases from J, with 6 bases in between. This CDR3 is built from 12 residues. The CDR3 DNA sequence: TGCAGTGCAGGGAGCTCCTACAATGAGCAGTTCTTC. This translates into CSAGSSYNEQFF.

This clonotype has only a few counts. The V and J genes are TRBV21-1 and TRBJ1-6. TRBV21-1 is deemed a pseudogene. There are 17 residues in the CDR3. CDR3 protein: CASAHMEGGAYNSPLHF. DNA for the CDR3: TGTGCCAGCGCCCATATGGAGGGTGGGGCCTATAATTCACCCCTCCACTTT.